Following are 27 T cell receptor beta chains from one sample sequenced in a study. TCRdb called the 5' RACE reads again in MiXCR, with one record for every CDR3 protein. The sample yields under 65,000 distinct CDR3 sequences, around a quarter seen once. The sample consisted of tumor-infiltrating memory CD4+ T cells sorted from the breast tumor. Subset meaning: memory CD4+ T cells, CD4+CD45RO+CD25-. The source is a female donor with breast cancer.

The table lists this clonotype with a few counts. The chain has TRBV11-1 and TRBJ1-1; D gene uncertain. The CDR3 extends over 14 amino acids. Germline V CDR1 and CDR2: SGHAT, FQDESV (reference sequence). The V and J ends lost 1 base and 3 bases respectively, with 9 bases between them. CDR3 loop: CASSLGLFDTEAFF. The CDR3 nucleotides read TGTGCCAGCAGCTTAGGCTTGTTTGACACTGAAGCTTTCTTT.

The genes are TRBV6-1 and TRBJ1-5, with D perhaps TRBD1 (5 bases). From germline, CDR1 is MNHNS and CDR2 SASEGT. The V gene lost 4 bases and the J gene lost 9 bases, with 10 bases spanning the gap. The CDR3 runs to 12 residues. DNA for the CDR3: TGTGCCAGCAGTGCGCCTACAGGGCCCCAGCATTTT. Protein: CASSAPTGPQHF.

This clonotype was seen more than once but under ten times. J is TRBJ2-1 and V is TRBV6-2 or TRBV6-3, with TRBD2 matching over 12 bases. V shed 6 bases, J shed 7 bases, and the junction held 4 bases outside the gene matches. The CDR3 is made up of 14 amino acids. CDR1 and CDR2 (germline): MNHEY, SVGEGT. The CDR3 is CASRLAGGRNEQFF. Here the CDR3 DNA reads TGTGCCAGCAGACTAGCGGGGGGACGGAATGAGCAGTTCTTC.

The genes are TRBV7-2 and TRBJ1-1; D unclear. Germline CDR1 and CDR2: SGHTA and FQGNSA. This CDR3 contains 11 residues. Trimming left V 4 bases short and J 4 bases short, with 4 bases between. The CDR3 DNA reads TGTGCCAGCAGCTATCGCACTGAAGCTTTCTTT. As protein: CASSYRTEAFF. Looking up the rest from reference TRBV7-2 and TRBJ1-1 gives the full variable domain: GAGVSQSPSNKVTEKGKDVELRCDPISGHTALYWYRQSLGQGLEFLIYFQGNSAPDKSGLPSDRFSAERTGGSVSTLTIQRTQQEDSAVYLCASSYRTEAFFGQGTRLTVV.

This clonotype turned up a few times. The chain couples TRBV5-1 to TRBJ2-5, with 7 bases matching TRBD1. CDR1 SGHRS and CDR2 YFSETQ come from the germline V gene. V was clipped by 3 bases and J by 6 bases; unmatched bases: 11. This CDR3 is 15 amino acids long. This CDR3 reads CASSYLTGQAQTQYF. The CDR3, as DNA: TGCGCCAGCAGCTACCTAACTGGACAGGCACAGACCCAGTACTTC.

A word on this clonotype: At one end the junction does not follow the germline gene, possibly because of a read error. The CDR3, as DNA: TGTGCCAGCAGTTCCCCCCATCGGGGAAGTTCACCTCTCCACTTT. This translates into CASSSPHRGSSPLHF. The gene calls are TRBV28 and TRBJ1-6; D is uncertain. The germline CDR1 and CDR2 sequences are MDHEN and SYDVKM. The CDR3 length is 15 residues.

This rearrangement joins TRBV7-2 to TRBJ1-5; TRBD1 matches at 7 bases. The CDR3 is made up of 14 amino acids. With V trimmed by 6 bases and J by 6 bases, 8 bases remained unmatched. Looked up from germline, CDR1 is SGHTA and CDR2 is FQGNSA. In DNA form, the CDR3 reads TGTGCCAGCAGTCCGGACAGGTCGGGTCAGCCCCAGCATTTT. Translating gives CASSPDRSGQPQHF.

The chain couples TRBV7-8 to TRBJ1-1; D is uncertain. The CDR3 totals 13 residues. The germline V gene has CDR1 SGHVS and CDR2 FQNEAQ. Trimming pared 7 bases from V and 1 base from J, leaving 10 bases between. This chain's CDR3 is CASISQPNTEAFF. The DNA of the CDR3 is TGTGCCAGCATCTCGCAGCCGAACACTGAAGCTTTCTTT. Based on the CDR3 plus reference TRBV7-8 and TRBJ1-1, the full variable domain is GAGVSQSPRYKVAKRGQDVALRCDPISGHVSLFWYQQALGQGPEFLTYFQNEAQLDKSGLPSDRFFAERPEGSVSTLKIQRTQQEDSAVYLCASISQPNTEAFFGQGTRLTVV.

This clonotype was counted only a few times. In DNA, the CDR3 is TGCAGTGCTTCTTATACGACCCAGTACTTC. Translated, it gives CSASYTTQYF. The chain couples TRBV20-1 to TRBJ2-7; unclear D gene. Near its end, the DNA agrees better with TRBJ2-5, so the J call may be wrong. The CDR3 loop spans 10 amino acids. From germline, CDR1 is DFQATT and CDR2 SNEGSKA (reference sequence).

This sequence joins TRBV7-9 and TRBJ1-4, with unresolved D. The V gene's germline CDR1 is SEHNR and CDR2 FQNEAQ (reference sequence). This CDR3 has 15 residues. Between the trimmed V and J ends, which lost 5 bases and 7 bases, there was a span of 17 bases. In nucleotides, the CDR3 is TGTGCCAGCAGCGTGGGAAACCCACGTGGTGAAAAACTGTTTTTT. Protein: CASSVGNPRGEKLFF.

The CDR3 DNA is TGTGCCAGCAGCAGGACAGGGCCGAACACTGAAGCTTTCTTT. Translating it yields CASSRTGPNTEAFF. This chain links TRBV7-3 with TRBJ1-1, with 8 bases lining up with TRBD1. Germline CDR1 SGHTA, CDR2 FQGTGA. The CDR3 loop spans 14 amino acids. The J segment lost 1 base and the V segment lost 5 bases, leaving 3 bases of the junction unmatched. The entire variable domain, with the rest obtained from reference TRBV7-3 and TRBJ1-1, is as follows: GAGVSQTPSNKVTEKGKYVELRCDPISGHTALYWYRQSLGQGPEFLIYFQGTGAADDSGLPNDRFFAVRPEGSVSTLKIQRTERGDSAVYLCASSRTGPNTEAFFGQGTRLTVV.

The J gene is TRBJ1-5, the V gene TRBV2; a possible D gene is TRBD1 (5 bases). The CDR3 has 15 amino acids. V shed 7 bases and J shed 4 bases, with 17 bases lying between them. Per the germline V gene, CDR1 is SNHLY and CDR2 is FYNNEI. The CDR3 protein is CASNALGLINQPQHF. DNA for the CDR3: TGTGCCAGCAACGCTTTGGGACTTATTAATCAGCCCCAGCATTTT.

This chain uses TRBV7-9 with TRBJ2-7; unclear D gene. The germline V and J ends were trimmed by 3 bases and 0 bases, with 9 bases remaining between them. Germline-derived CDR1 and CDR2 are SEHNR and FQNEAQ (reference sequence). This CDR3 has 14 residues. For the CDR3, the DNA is TGTGCCAGCAGCTTCGACGGTTACTCCTACGAGCAGTACTTC. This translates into CASSFDGYSYEQYF.

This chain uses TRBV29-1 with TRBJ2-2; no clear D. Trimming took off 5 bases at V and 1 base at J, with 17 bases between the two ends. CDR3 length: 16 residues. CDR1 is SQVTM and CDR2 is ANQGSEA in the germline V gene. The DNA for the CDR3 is TGCAGCGTTCATGGAGAGGTCGGCCGGAACACCGGGGAGCTGTTTTTT. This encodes CSVHGEVGRNTGELFF.

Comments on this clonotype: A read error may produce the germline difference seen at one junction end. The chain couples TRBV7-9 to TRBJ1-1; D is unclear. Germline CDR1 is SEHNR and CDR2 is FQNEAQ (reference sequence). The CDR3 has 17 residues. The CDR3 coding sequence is TGTGCCAGCAGCCCCGGCAGCCGGGCCTTTATGAACACTGAAGCTTTGTTT. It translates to CASSPGSRAFMNTEALF. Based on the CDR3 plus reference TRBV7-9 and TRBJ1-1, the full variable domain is DTGVSQNPRHKITKRGQNVTFRCDPISEHNRLYWYRQTLGQGPEFLTYFQNEAQLEKSRLLSDRFSAERPKGSFSTLEIQRTEQGDSAMYLCASSPGSRAFMNTEALFGQGTRLTVV.

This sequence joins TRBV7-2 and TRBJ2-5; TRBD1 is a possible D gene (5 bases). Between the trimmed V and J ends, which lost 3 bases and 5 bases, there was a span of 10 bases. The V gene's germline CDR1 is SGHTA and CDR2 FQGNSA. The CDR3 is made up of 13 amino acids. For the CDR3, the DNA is TGTGCCAGCAGCTTTCAGGGCCAGGAGACCCAGTACTTC. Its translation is CASSFQGQETQYF.

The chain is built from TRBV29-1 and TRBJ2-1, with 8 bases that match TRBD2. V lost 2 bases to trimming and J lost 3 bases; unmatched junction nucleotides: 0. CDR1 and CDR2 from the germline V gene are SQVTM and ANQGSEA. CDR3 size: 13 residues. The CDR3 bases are TGCAGCGTTGAACTAGCGGGCTACAATGAGCAGTTCTTC. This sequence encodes CSVELAGYNEQFF.

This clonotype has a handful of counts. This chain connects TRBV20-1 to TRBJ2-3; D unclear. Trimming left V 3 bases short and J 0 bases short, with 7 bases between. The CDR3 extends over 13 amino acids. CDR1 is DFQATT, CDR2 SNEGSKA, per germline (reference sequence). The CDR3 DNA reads TGCAGTGCTAGCGGCGATAGCACAGATACGCAGTATTTT. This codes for CSASGDSTDTQYF.

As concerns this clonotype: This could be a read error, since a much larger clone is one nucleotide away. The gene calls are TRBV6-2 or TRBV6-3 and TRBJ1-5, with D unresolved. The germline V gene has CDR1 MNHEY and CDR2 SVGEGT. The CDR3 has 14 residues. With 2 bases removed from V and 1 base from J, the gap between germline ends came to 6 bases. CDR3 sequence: CASSYLGSNQPQHF. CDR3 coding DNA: TGTGCCAGCAGTTACCTAGGGAGCAATCAGCCCCAGCATTTT.

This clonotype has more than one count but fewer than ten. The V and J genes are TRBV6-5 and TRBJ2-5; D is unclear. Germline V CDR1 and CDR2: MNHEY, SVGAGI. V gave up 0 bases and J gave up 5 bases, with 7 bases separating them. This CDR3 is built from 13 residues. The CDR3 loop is CASSYSVRETQYF. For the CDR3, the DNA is TGTGCCAGCAGTTACTCCGTGAGGGAGACCCAGTACTTC.

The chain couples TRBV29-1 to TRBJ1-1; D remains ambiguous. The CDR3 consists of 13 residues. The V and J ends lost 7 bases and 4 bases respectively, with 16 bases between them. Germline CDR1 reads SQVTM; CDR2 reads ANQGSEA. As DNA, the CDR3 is TGCAGCGCTCATCTCAACTTGGGCACTGAAGCTTTCTTT. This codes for CSAHLNLGTEAFF. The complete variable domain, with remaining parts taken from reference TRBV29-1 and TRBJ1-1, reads SAVISQKPSRDICQRGTSLTIQCQVDSQVTMMFWYRQQPGQSLTLIATANQGSEATYESGFVIDKFPISRPNLTFSTLTVSNMSPEDSSIYLCSAHLNLGTEAFFGQGTRLTVV.

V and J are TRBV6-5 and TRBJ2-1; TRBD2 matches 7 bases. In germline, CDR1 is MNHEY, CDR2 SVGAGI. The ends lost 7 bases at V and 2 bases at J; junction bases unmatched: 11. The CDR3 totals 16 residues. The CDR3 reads CASTTNPSGTYNEQFF. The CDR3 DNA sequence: TGTGCCAGCACCACGAATCCCAGCGGGACCTACAATGAGCAGTTCTTC.

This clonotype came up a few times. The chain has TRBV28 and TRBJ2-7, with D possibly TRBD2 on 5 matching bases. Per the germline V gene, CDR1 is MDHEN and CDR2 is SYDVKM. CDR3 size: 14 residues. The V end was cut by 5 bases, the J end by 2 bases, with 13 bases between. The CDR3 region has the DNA TGTGCCAGCAGTCCCCGATCGGAGGCCTACGAGCAGTACTTC. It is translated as CASSPRSEAYEQYF. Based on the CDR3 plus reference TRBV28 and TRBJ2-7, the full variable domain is DVKVTQSSRYLVKRTGEKVFLECVQDMDHENMFWYRQDPGLGLRLIYFSYDVKMKEKGDIPEGYSVSREKKERFSLILESASTNQTSMYLCASSPRSEAYEQYFGPGTRLTVT.

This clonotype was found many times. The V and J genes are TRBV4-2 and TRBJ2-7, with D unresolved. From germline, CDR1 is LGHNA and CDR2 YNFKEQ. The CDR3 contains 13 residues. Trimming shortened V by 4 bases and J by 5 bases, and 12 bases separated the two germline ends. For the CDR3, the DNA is TGTGCCAGCAGCCCCGGCCCCGCGGACGAGCAGTACTTC. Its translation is CASSPGPADEQYF.

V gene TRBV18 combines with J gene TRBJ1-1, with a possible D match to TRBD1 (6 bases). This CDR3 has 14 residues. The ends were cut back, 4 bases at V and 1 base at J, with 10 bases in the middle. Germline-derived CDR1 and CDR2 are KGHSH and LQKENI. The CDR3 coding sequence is TGTGCCAGCTCACAAACAGGGCCGAACACTGAAGCTTTCTTT. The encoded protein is CASSQTGPNTEAFF. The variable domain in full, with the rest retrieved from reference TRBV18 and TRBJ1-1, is NAGVMQNPRHLVRRRGQEARLRCSPMKGHSHVYWYRQLPEEGLKFMVYLQKENIIDESGMPKERFSAEFPKEGPSILRIQQVVRGDSAAYFCASSQTGPNTEAFFGQGTRLTVV.

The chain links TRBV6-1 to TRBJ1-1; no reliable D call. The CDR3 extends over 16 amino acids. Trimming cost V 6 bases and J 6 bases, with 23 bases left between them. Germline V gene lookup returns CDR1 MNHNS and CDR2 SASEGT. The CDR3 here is CASRGYGEWGSPEAFF. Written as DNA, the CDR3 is TGTGCCAGCAGAGGCTACGGGGAATGGGGATCGCCTGAAGCTTTCTTT.

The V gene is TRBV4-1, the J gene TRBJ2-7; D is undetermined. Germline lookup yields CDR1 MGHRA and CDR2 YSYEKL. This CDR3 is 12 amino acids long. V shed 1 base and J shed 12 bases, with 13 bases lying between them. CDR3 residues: CASSQATGVWYF. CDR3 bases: TGCGCCAGCAGCCAAGCTACTGGGGTTTGGTACTTC.